Detailed here is one T cell receptor beta chain. What it recognizes is unknown. The data are from a study of cytomegalovirus exposure and HLA in healthy donors. It was with 60 Vbeta and 13 Jbeta primers that the PCR ran. Methods used by the authors: There were around 78 million unique TCR beta chains by a later count, and 10 million to 12 million of them were shared. Profiling relied on immunoSEQ multiplex PCR, and the TCRdb table lists in-frame clones only, not all of them. V and J calls and clone size are copied from that table; D and trimming were computed from the DNA. The sample contains fewer than 150,000 clones, less than 85% of which appear only once. Trimming took off 0 bases at V and 6 bases at J, with 12 bases between the two ends. The CDR3 extends over 14 amino acids. Germline V gives CDR1 SGDLS, CDR2 YYNGEE. Study-wide results and limits: In most subjects, TCR beta sequences reportedly gave accurate predictions of HLA-A and HLA-B alleles. As a later analysis showed, a missense DCLRE1C variant was linked to trimming of TCR beta V- and J-genes.

Material: PBMCs. The sequence derives from a woman in her thirties or forties in good health and CMV-seronegative. This chain connects TRBV9 to TRBJ1-2; D not certain. This chain's CDR3 is CASSVDPNSNGYTF. The CDR3 DNA is TGTGCCAGCAGCGTAGACCCAAACAGCAATGGCTACACCTTC.